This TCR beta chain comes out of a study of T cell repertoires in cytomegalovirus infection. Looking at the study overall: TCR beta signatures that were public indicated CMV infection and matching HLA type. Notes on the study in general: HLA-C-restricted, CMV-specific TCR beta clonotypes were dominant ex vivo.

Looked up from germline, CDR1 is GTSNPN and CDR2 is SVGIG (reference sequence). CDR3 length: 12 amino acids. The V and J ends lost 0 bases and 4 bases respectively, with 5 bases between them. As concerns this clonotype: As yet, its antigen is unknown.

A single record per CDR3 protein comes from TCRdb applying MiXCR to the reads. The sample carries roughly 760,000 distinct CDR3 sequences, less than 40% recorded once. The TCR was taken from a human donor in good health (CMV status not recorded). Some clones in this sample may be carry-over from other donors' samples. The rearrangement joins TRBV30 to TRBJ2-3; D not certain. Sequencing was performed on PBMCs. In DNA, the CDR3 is TGTGCCTGGAGTGTTACGGCAGATACGCAGTATTTT. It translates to CAWSVTADTQYF.